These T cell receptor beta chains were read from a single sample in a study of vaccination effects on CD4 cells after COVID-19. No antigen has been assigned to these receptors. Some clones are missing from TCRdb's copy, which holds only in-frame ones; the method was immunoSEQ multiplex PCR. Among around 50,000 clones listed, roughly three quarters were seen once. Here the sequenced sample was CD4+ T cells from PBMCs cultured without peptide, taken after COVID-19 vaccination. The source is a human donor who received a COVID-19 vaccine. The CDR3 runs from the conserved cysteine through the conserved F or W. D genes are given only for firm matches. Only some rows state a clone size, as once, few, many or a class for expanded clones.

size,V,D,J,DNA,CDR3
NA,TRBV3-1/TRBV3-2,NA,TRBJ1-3,TGTGCCAGCAGCCCCCCGCGGGGCAGCTCTGGAAACACCATATATTTT,CASSPPRGSSGNTIYF
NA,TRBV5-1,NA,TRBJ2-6,TGCGCCAGCAGCTTGACCGCAGGGGGGCTCTCTGGGGCCAACGTCCTGACTTTC,CASSLTAGGLSGANVLTF
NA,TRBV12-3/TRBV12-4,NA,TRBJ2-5,TGTGCCAGCAGTCCTAGAGGGACCCAGTACTTC,CASSPRGTQYF
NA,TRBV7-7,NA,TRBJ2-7,TGTGCCAGCAGCTTAGAGGGGGGAGGGGGCTACGAGCAGTACTTC,CASSLEGGGGYEQYF
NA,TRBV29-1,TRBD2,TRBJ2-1,TGCAGCGTTGGGGCGGCTAGCGGGGGTACGGGGAATGAGCAGTTCTTC,CSVGAASGGTGNEQFF
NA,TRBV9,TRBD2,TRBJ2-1,TGTGCCAGCAGCGTAGTTAGCGGGAGAGGAAATGAGCAGTTCTTC,CASSVVSGRGNEQFF
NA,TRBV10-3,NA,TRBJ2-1,TGTGCCATCAGTGAGATGGGAGGCACTAGGAATGAGCAGTTCTTC,CAISEMGGTRNEQFF
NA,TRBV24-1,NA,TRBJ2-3,TGTGCCACCAGTGACCCCCCGGGAGATACGCAGTATTTT,CATSDPPGDTQYF
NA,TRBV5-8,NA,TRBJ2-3,TGTGCCAGCAGCTTGACAGGGAGAACAGGCACAGATACGCAGTATTTT,CASSLTGRTGTDTQYF
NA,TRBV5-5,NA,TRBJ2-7,TGTGCCAGCAGGTACGTCGTGGACTCTCACTACGAGCAGTACTTC,CASRYVVDSHYEQYF
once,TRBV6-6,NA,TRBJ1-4,TGTGCCAGCAGTCCTAACCCGGGGTCAGCTAATGAAAAACTGTTTTTT,CASSPNPGSANEKLFF
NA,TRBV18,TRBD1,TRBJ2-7,TGTGCCAGCTCACCGGGGGACAGGCGAGAAGGGCAGTACTTC,CASSPGDRREGQYF
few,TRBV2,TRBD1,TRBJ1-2,TGTGCCAGCAGCAATCAACCGGGACAGGTTTATGGCTACACCTTC,CASSNQPGQVYGYTF
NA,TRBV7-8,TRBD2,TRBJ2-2,TGTGCCAGCAGCTTACCAGTAGCGGGGGGGCCCACCGGGGAGCTGTTTTTT,CASSLPVAGGPTGELFF
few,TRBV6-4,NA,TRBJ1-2,TGTGCCAGCTCTGAGGGTGTTTCTGGCTACACCTTC,CASSEGVSGYTF
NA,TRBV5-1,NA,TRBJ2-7,TGCGCCAGCAGCTTGGACACCCCCGAGCAGTACTTC,CASSLDTPEQYF
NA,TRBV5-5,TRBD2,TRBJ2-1,TGTGCCAGCAGCGCTCTAGCGGGAGGGCCCAATGAGCAGTTCTTC,CASSALAGGPNEQFF
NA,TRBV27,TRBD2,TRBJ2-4,TGTGCCAGCAGTTGGAGGACGGGGGGCAAAAACATTCAGTACTTC,CASSWRTGGKNIQYF
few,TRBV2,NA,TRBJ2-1,TGTGCCAGCGAACTAGGCCATGAGCAGTTCTTC,CASELGHEQFF
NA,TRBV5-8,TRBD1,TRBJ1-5,TGTGCCAGCAGCTTGGGGGGACAGGGCAATCAGCCCCAGCATTTT,CASSLGGQGNQPQHF
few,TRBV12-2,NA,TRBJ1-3,TGTGCAAGTCGCTTACCTTTTATCACGGCCATATATTTT,CASRLPFITAIYF
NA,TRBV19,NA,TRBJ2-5,TGTGCCAGTAGTATACATACCTTCCGGGCGGAGACCCAGTACTTC,CASSIHTFRAETQYF
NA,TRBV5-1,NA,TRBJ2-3,TGCGCCAGCAGCTTGGAGGGAGGCACAGATACGCAGTATTTT,CASSLEGGTDTQYF
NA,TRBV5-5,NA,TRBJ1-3,TGTGCCAGCAGCTTGTTGGGGTTCTCTGGAAACACCATATATTTT,CASSLLGFSGNTIYF
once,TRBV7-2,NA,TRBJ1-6,TGTGCCAGCAGCTTCTGGGGGGGCATGAATAATTCACCCCTCCACTTT,CASSFWGGMNNSPLHF
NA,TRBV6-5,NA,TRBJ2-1,TGTGCCAGCAGTCGGGCCCAGGGGGGAGTTGAGCAGTTCTTC,CASSRAQGGVEQFF
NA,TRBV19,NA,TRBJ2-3,TGTGCCAGTAGTATAGGAGCCCGGGGGCCCACAGATACGCAGTATTTT,CASSIGARGPTDTQYF
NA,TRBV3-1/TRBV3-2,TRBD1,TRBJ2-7,TGTGCCACCAAGGGGGCGTACGAGCAGTACTTC,CATKGAYEQYF
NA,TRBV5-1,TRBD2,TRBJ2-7,TGCGCCAGCAGCCTCGATCCGGGACTAGACTACGAGCAGTACTTC,CASSLDPGLDYEQYF
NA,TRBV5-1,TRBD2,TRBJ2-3,TGCGCCAGCAGCTTAGCGGGGCCAGCCCTCACAGATACGCAGTATTTT,CASSLAGPALTDTQYF
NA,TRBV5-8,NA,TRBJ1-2,TGTGCCAGCAACATAGGGGTCTCCGACTATGGCTACACCTTC,CASNIGVSDYGYTF
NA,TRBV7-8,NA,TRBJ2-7,TGTGCCAGCAGCTTATACGCAGGGGACGAGCAGTACTTC,CASSLYAGDEQYF
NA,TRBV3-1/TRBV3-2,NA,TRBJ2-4,TGTGCCAGCAGCCAAGAAGACTTCGGGGTAGCCAAAAACATTCAGTACTTC,CASSQEDFGVAKNIQYF
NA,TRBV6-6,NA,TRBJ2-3,TGTGCCAGCACAATCAAAGATACGCAGTATTTT,CASTIKDTQYF
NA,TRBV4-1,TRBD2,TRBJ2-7,TGCGCCAGCAGCCAAGATACTAGCGGGAGGTCCTACGAGCAGTACTTC,CASSQDTSGRSYEQYF
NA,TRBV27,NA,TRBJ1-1,TGTGCCAGCAGTCCCTTGACTTTGAACACTGAAGCTTTCTTT,CASSPLTLNTEAFF
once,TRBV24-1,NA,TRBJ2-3,TGTGCCACCAGAGGGGACGGAGTGGATACGCAGTATTTT,CATRGDGVDTQYF
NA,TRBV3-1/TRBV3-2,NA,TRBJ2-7,TGTGCCAGCAGCTCACCTGGGAGCGTCCCCTACGAGCAGTACTTC,CASSSPGSVPYEQYF